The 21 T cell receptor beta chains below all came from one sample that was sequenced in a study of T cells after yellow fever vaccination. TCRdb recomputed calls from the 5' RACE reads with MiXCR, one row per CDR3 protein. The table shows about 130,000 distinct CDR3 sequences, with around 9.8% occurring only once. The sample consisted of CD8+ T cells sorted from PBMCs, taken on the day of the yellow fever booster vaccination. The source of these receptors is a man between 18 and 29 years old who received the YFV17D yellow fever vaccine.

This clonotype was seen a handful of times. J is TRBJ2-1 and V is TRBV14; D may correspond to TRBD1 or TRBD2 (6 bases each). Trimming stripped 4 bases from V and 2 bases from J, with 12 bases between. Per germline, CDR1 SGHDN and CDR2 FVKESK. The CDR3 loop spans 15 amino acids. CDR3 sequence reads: CASSPHREAYNEQFF. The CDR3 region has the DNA TGTGCCAGCAGCCCACACAGGGAGGCCTACAATGAGCAGTTCTTC.

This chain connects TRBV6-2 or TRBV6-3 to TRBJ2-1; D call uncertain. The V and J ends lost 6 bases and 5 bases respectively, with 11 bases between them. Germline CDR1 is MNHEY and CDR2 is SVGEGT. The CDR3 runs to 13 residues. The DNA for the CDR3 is TGTGCCAGCAGGACCCCAACACACAATGAGCAGTTCTTC. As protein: CASRTPTHNEQFF.

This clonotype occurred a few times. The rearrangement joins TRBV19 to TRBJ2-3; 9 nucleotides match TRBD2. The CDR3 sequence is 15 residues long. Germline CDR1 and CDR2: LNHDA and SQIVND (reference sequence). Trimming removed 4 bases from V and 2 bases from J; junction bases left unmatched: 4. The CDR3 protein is CASSSTSGHTDTQYF. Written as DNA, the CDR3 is TGTGCCAGTAGTAGTACTAGCGGGCACACAGATACGCAGTATTTT.

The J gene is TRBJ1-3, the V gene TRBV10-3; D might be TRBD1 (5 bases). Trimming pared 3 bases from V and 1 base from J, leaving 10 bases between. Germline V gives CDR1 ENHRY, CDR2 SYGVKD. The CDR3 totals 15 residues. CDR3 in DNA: TGTGCCATCAGTGAACCGGGGGAATCTGGAAACACCATATATTTT. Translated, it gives CAISEPGESGNTIYF.

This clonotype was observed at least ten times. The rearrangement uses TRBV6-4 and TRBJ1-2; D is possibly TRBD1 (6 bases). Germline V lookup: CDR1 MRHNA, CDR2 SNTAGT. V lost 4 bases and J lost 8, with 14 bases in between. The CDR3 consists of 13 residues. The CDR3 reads CASSGREGEGYTF. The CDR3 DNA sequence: TGTGCCAGCAGTGGTCGGGAGGGGGAAGGCTACACCTTC.

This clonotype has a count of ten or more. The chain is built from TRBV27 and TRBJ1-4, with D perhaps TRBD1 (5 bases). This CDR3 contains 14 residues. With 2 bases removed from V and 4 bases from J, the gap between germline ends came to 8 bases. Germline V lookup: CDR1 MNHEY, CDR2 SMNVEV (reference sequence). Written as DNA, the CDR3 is TGTGCCAGCAGTTTACAGGGACGTAATGAAAAACTGTTTTTT. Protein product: CASSLQGRNEKLFF.

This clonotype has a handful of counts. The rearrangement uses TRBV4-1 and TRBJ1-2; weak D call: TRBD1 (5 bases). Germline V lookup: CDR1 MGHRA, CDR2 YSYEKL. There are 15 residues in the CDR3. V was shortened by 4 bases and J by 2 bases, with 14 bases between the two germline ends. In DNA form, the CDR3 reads TGCGCCAGCAGCCGCTCGGACGGGGGGAACTATGGCTACACCTTC. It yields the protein CASSRSDGGNYGYTF.

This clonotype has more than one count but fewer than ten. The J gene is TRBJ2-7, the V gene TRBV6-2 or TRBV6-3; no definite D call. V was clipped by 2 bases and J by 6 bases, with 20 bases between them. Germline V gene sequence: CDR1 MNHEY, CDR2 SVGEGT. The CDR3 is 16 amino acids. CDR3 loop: CASSYPQSSPGREQYF. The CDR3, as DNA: TGTGCCAGCAGTTACCCCCAAAGCAGCCCCGGCCGCGAGCAGTACTTC.

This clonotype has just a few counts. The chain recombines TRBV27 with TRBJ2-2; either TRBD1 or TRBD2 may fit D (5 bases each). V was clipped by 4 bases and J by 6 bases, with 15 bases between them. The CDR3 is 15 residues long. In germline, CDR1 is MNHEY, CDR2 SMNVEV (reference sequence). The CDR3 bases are TGTGCCAGCAGTTCCCCAGTTGGGGGTCCCGGGGAGCTGTTTTTT. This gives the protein CASSSPVGGPGELFF.

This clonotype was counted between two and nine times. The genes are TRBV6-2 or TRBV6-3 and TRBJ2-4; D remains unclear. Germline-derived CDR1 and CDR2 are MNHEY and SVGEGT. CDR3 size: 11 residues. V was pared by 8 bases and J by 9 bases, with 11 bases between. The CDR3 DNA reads TGTGCCAGCGGGGAAATACGCATTCAGTACTTC. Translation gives CASGEIRIQYF.

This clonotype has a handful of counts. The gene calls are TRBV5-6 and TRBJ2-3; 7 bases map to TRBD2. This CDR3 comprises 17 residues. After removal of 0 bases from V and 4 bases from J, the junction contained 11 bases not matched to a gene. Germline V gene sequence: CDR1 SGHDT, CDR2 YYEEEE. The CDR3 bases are TGTGCCAGCAGCTTGGTACGGCTGACTAGCCCGCCAGATACGCAGTATTTT. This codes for CASSLVRLTSPPDTQYF.

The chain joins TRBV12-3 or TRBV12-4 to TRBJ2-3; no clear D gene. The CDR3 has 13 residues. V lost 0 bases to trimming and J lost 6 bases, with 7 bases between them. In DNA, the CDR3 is TGTGCCAGCAGTTTAGCCCACTTCGATACGCAGTATTTT. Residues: CASSLAHFDTQYF.

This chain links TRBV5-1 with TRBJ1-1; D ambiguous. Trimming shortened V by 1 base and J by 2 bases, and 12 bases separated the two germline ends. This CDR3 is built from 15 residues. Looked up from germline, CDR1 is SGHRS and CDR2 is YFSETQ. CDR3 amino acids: CASSLSYGKNTEAFF. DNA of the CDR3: TGCGCCAGCAGCTTGTCCTATGGGAAAAACACTGAAGCTTTCTTT.

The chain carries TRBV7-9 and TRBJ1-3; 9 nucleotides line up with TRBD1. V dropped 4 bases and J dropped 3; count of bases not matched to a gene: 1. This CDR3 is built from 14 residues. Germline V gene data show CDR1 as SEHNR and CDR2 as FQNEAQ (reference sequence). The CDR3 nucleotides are TGTGCCAGCAGCTGGGACAGGGTTGGAAACACCATATATTTT. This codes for CASSWDRVGNTIYF.

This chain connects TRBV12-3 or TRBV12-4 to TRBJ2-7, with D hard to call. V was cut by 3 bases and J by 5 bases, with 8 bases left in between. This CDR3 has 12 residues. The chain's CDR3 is CASSLAYHEQYF. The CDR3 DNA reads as TGTGCCAGCAGTTTGGCCTATCACGAGCAGTACTTC.

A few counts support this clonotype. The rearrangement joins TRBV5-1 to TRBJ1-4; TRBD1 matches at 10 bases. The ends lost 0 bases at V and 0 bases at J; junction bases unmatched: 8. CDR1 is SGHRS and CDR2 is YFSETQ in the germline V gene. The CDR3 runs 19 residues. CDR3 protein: CASSLASTGGYPTNEKLFF. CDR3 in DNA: TGCGCCAGCAGCTTGGCATCGACAGGGGGCTACCCAACTAATGAAAAACTGTTTTTT.

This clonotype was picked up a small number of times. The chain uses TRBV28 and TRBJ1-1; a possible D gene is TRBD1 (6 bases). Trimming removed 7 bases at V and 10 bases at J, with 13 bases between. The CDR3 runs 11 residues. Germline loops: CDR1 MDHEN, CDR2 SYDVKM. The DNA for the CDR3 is TGTGCCAGCAACTCGGGGGGGCGAGCTTTCTTT. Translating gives CASNSGGRAFF.

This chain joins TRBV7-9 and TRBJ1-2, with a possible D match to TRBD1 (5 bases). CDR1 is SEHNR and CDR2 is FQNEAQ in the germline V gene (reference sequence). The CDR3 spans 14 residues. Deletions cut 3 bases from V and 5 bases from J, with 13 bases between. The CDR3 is CASSFAGTAYGYTF. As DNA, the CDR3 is TGTGCCAGCAGCTTCGCCGGGACGGCTTATGGCTACACCTTC.

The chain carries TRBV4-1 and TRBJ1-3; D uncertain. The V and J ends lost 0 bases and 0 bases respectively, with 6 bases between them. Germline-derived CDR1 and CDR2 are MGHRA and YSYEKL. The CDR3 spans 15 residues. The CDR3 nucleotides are TGCGCCAGCAGCCAAGACCCCAGCTCTGGAAACACCATATATTTT. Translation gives CASSQDPSSGNTIYF.

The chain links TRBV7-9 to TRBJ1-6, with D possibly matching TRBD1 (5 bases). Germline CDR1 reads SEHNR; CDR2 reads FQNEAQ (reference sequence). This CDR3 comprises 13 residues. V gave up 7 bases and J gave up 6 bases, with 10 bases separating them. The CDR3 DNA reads TGTGCCAGCAAACACGGGGGTAATTCACCCCTCCACTTT. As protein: CASKHGGNSPLHF. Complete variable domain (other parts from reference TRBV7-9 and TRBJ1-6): DTGVSQNPRHKITKRGQNVTFRCDPISEHNRLYWYRQTLGQGPEFLTYFQNEAQLEKSRLLSDRFSAERPKGSFSTLEIQRTEQGDSAMYLCASKHGGNSPLHFGNGTRLTVT.

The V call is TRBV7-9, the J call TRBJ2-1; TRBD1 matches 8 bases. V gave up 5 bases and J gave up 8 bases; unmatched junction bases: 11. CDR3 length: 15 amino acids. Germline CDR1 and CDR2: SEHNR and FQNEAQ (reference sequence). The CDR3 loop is CASSVTGTGGDEQFF. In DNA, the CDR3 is TGTGCCAGCAGCGTCACAGGGACAGGCGGCGATGAGCAGTTCTTC.